What follows are 6 T cell receptor beta chains derived from one specimen sequenced in a study of response to subunit inactivated influenza vaccine (dated by TCRdb to 2016 to 2019). Receptor amplification or capture employed RT-PCR. Sequencing instrument: Illumina HiSeq 2500. TCRdb itself trimmed the public reads at Q25 with fastp, ran MiXCR and retained productive beta chains. Every CDR3 protein is listed once, alongside the most common genes and DNA of its rows. The table for this sample lists hundreds of thousands of distinct CDR3 sequences; roughly 9.8% of them were counted only once. The ten largest clones represent approximately 12% of the sample. Reading the label with the study, this specimen's time point is: approximately 47 days after influenza vaccine administration. Sequenced here: PBMCs from blood, sampled about 40 days after vaccination. Receptor source: a man between 45 and 60 years old who received an inactivated influenza vaccine. Donor details come from another sample of the same person, matched by shared clones.

Worth noting for this clonotype: One base away lies a much larger clone, so this may be a sequencing read error. Since the CDR3 does not end with the conserved phenylalanine or tryptophan, this likely comes from a read error. The CDR3 region has the DNA TGCGCCAGCAGCCTAACCGGGACTAGCTTGGGTGAGGAGCAGTACTCC. As protein: CASSLTGTSLGEEQYS. The chain links TRBV4-1 to TRBJ2-7; TRBD2 aligns across 9 bases. The CDR3 runs to 16 residues. V dropped 4 bases and J dropped 7; count of bases not matched to a gene: 14. Germline assignment: CDR1 MGHRA and CDR2 YSYEKL.

This chain uses TRBV7-3 with TRBJ2-1; D is perhaps TRBD2 (6 bases). The CDR3 totals 15 residues. Germline V lookup: CDR1 SGHTA, CDR2 FQGTGA. The ends were cut back, 5 bases at V and 4 bases at J, with 15 bases in the middle. For the CDR3, the DNA is TGTGCCAGCAGCGCCTTTAGCGGCTTTTACAATGAGCAGTTCTTC. Protein: CASSAFSGFYNEQFF.

The V call is TRBV29-1, the J call TRBJ2-1; TRBD2 agrees at 13 bases. CDR1 and CDR2 (germline): SQVTM, ANQGSEA. The CDR3 consists of 14 residues. Trimming at V came to 6 bases and at J to 11 bases, leaving 10 bases not matched to a gene. Here the CDR3 DNA reads TGCAGCGTCGAAACTAGCGGGAGGGCCCGTCAGCAGTTCTTC. This codes for CSVETSGRARQQFF.

This clonotype has only a few counts. The rearrangement joins TRBV4-3 to TRBJ1-2; TRBD1 agrees at 7 bases. Germline V gene data show CDR1 as LGHNA and CDR2 as YSLEER. The CDR3 extends over 15 amino acids. J lost 8 bases, V lost 0 bases, and 9 bases had no gene match. The CDR3 reads CASSQDPDRVIGYTF. In DNA, the CDR3 is TGCGCCAGCAGCCAAGACCCCGACAGGGTCATCGGCTACACCTTC.

In this sample, this clonotype turned up a few times. The DNA of the CDR3 is TGTGCCAGCAGTCCACTAGCGGGTAGAGGCTCCAATGAGCAGTTCTTC. This codes for CASSPLAGRGSNEQFF. The chain recombines TRBV12-3 or TRBV12-4 with TRBJ2-1; 9 bases are a match to TRBD2. The CDR3 is made up of 16 amino acids. Germline trimming cut 5 bases from V and 6 bases from J; bases unmatched to any gene: 11.

This clonotype was counted ten times or more. The chain uses TRBV2 and TRBJ2-7, with D tentatively TRBD1 or TRBD2 (5 bases each). Germline V gene data show CDR1 as SNHLY and CDR2 as FYNNEI. V lost 6 bases, J lost 6 bases, and 12 bases lay in between. The CDR3 consists of 12 residues. Here the CDR3 reads CASSEMGTEQYF. In DNA form, the CDR3 reads TGTGCCAGCAGCGAAATGGGGACCGAGCAGTACTTC.